Below are 29 T cell receptor beta chains sequenced from a single sample in a study of T-cell memory formation after mild COVID-19. Each CDR3 protein gets one entry after TCRdb re-called the 5' RACE reads with MiXCR. This sample has 450,000 to 650,000 distinct CDR3 sequences, with over 20% found just once. What was sequenced was PBMCs or a T cell subset sorted from them (not recorded which). The receptors originated from an adult woman who had mild COVID-19 (a few samples of this study predate the infection). Cell type and time point are not known.

The chain has TRBV7-8 and TRBJ2-5, with 7 bases lining up with TRBD1. The germline V gene has CDR1 SGHVS and CDR2 FQNEAQ. V lost 2 bases and J lost 4; bases outside the gene matches: 10. The CDR3 totals 16 residues. In nucleotides, the CDR3 is TGTGCCAGCAGCTTAATGTCGGGACAGATTCTAGAGACCCAGTACTTC. This translates into CASSLMSGQILETQYF.

This clonotype was counted at least ten times. The chain links TRBV7-9 to TRBJ2-5, with TRBD2 matching 12 bases. The CDR3 length is 15 residues. The germline V gene encodes CDR1 SEHNR and CDR2 FQNEAQ (reference sequence). J gave up 5 bases and V 5 bases, and 6 bases lay outside the gene matches. The CDR3 loop reads CASSLTSGRLETQYF. DNA for the CDR3: TGTGCCAGCAGCCTTACTAGCGGGAGGCTGGAGACCCAGTACTTC. The full variable domain, its missing parts supplied by reference TRBV7-9 and TRBJ2-5, is DTGVSQNPRHKITKRGQNVTFRCDPISEHNRLYWYRQTLGQGPEFLTYFQNEAQLEKSRLLSDRFSAERPKGSFSTLEIQRTEQGDSAMYLCASSLTSGRLETQYFGPGTRLLVL.

In this sample, this clonotype turned up a few times. The V call is TRBV18, the J call TRBJ2-5; TRBD1 or TRBD2 may be the D gene (5 bases each). The CDR3 has 15 amino acids. Germline V gene data show CDR1 as KGHSH and CDR2 as LQKENI. Between the trimmed V and J ends, which lost 6 bases and 1 base, there was a span of 15 bases. The CDR3 reads CASSPRGQSQETQYF. For the CDR3, the DNA is TGTGCCAGCTCCCCGAGGGGCCAGTCCCAAGAGACCCAGTACTTC.

This clonotype was found a few times. This sequence joins TRBV5-1 and TRBJ2-2; D is possibly TRBD1 or TRBD2 (6 bases each). The V end was cut by 4 bases, the J end by 0 bases, with 10 bases between. This CDR3 spans 15 amino acids. Germline V gene sequence: CDR1 SGHRS, CDR2 YFSETQ. The CDR3 sequence is CASSIGGPNTGELFF. CDR3 DNA sequence: TGCGCCAGCAGCATCGGGGGCCCGAACACCGGGGAGCTGTTTTTT. The variable domain in full, with the rest retrieved from reference TRBV5-1 and TRBJ2-2, is KAGVTQTPRYLIKTRGQQVTLSCSPISGHRSVSWYQQTPGQGLQFLFEYFSETQRNKGNFPGRFSGRQFSNSRSEMNVSTLELGDSALYLCASSIGGPNTGELFFGEGSRLTVL.

This clonotype was found many times. At one end, the junction sequence differs from germline, possibly due to a read error. The rearrangement uses TRBV12-3 or TRBV12-4 and TRBJ1-5; D not resolved. The CDR3 consists of 14 residues. CDR3 coding DNA: TGCGCCAGCAGCTTGGGAGGCAGCAATCAGCCCCAGCATTTT. Translated, it gives CASSLGGSNQPQHF.

J is TRBJ2-1 and V is TRBV27; 7 bases match TRBD1. The CDR3 is 14 residues long. CDR1 and CDR2 from the germline V gene are MNHEY and SMNVEV (reference sequence). Trimming took 6 bases from V and 4 from J; bases not matched to a gene: 6. The CDR3 bases are TGTGCCAGCAGACAAGGGACAGCTTACAATGAGCAGTTCTTC. It codes for CASRQGTAYNEQFF.

This clonotype came up a few times. The chain combines TRBV6-1 with TRBJ1-5; D may be TRBD1 (5 bases). The V and J ends lost 2 bases and 4 bases respectively, with 12 bases between them. This CDR3 region has 15 residues. Germline values: CDR1 MNHNS, CDR2 SASEGT. CDR3 residues: CASSEYRGSNQPQHF. CDR3 sequence (DNA): TGTGCCAGCAGTGAATATCGGGGCTCTAATCAGCCCCAGCATTTT.

The chain recombines TRBV5-1 with TRBJ2-1; the D gene is possibly TRBD1 (6 bases). CDR3 size: 14 residues. Per germline, CDR1 SGHRS and CDR2 YFSETQ. The V end was cut by 2 bases, the J end by 8 bases, with 14 bases between. CDR3 in DNA: TGCGCCAGCAGCTTCCGGGACATGGGCTATGAGCAGTTCTTC. Translation gives CASSFRDMGYEQFF.

Written as DNA, the CDR3 is TGTGCCAGCAGCCCGGGACAGCGGCAGTTCTTC. Its protein is CASSPGQRQFF. This chain joins TRBV3-1 and TRBJ2-1, with 7 positions matching TRBD1. The CDR3 spans 11 residues. Germline lookup yields CDR1 LGHDT and CDR2 YNNKEL (reference sequence). Trimming took 4 bases from V and 12 from J; bases not matched to a gene: 3.

In its sample, this clonotype was seen a few times. V usage is TRBV4-2 and J usage is TRBJ2-7; TRBD2 might be the D (5 bases). Germline-derived CDR1 and CDR2 are LGHNA and YNFKEQ. The V end lost 0 bases, the J end lost 5 bases, and 11 bases lay between the germline ends. The CDR3 contains 14 residues. The CDR3 nucleotides read TGTGCCAGCAGCCAAGAAGGGATGGAGGACGAGCAGTACTTC. It specifies CASSQEGMEDEQYF.

The rearrangement links TRBV4-1 to TRBJ2-1; a weak D match, TRBD2 (6 bases). V lost 4 bases and J lost 2, with 15 bases in between. This CDR3 spans 16 amino acids. Germline CDR1 reads MGHRA; CDR2 reads YSYEKL. This CDR3 is CASSPGSSGPYNEQFF. Here the CDR3 DNA reads TGCGCCAGCAGCCCCGGGAGTAGCGGTCCCTACAATGAGCAGTTCTTC.

The rearrangement links TRBV15 to TRBJ2-3; the D is unclear. The V end was cut by 0 bases, the J end by 8 bases, with 6 bases between. The CDR3 covers 12 residues. Per germline, CDR1 LNHNV and CDR2 YYDKDF (reference sequence). This CDR3 is CATSREVATQYF. CDR3 in DNA: TGTGCCACCAGCAGAGAGGTGGCTACGCAGTATTTT.

The CDR3 DNA reads TGTGCCAGCAGAAGAGGGGCAGGGGGTTATGGCTACACCTTC. The encoded protein is CASRRGAGGYGYTF. The chain couples TRBV14 to TRBJ1-2; 7 positions agree with TRBD1. The CDR3 has 14 amino acids. Germline CDR1 reads SGHDN; CDR2 reads FVKESK. The junction had 9 bases not matched to a gene; V was cut back by 6 bases and J by 5 bases.

This clonotype was seen more than once but under ten times. The J gene is TRBJ1-5, the V gene TRBV20-1; 7 nucleotides match TRBD1. The CDR3 spans 16 residues. J was trimmed by 0 bases and V by 6 bases; bases with no gene match: 11. Germline values: CDR1 DFQATT, CDR2 SNEGSKA (reference sequence). CDR3: CSAPTGKFGSNQPQHF. Written as DNA, the CDR3 is TGCAGTGCCCCGACAGGGAAATTCGGTAGCAATCAGCCCCAGCATTTT.

The V and J genes are TRBV20-1 and TRBJ1-2, with no clear D. This CDR3 spans 12 amino acids. Trimming removed 1 base at V and 6 bases at J, with 9 bases between. Germline lookup yields CDR1 DFQATT and CDR2 SNEGSKA (reference sequence). The CDR3 protein is CSARVAPNGYTF. Written as DNA, the CDR3 is TGCAGTGCTAGAGTGGCTCCCAATGGCTACACCTTC.

The chain is built from TRBV29-1 and TRBJ2-5, with D unclear. There are 13 residues in the CDR3. Germline V gene lookup returns CDR1 SQVTM and CDR2 ANQGSEA. V lost 0 bases and J 0 bases, leaving 5 bases between the germline ends. Here the CDR3 DNA reads TGCAGCGTTGAAGATGATCACCAAGAGACCCAGTACTTC. As protein: CSVEDDHQETQYF.

This clonotype turned up a few times. The chain couples TRBV5-1 to TRBJ2-3; D unresolved. Looked up from germline, CDR1 is SGHRS and CDR2 is YFSETQ. This CDR3 contains 17 residues. V was shortened by 0 bases and J by 0 bases, with 14 bases between the two germline ends. The CDR3 protein is CASSLEAGPPSTDTQYF. The CDR3 bases are TGCGCCAGCAGCTTGGAGGCAGGCCCTCCCAGCACAGATACGCAGTATTTT.

There are a few counts of this clonotype. The chain carries TRBV15 and TRBJ1-2; D is ambiguous. Germline CDR1 and CDR2: LNHNV and YYDKDF (reference sequence). This CDR3 region has 12 residues. The ends were cut back, 1 base at V and 5 bases at J, with 5 bases in the middle. CDR3 nucleotide sequence: TGTGCCACCAGCAGAGTAAGATATGGCTACACCTTC. It codes for CATSRVRYGYTF.

The chain has TRBV3-1 and TRBJ1-1; D is unclear. The V gene's germline CDR1 is LGHDT and CDR2 YNNKEL (reference sequence). Trimming left V 5 bases short and J 7 bases short, with 14 bases between. The CDR3 loop spans 13 amino acids. This chain's CDR3 is CASSLPYFGEAFF. The CDR3 DNA follows: TGTGCCAGCAGCTTGCCCTATTTTGGTGAAGCTTTCTTT.

This clonotype was observed a handful of times. The rearrangement joins TRBV12-3 or TRBV12-4 to TRBJ2-1; no firm D call. V dropped 3 bases and J dropped 8 bases, with 5 bases sitting between them. This CDR3 spans 11 amino acids. The CDR3 is CASSFFDEQFF. DNA of the CDR3: TGTGCCAGCAGTTTTTTTGATGAGCAGTTCTTC.

This clonotype came up once. The genes are TRBV4-3 and TRBJ2-7; D is possibly TRBD1 (5 bases). Per the germline V gene, CDR1 is LGHNA and CDR2 is YSLEER. V gave up 0 bases and J gave up 2 bases, with 8 bases separating them. CDR3 length: 14 residues. The CDR3 here is CASSQDQGTYEQYF. For the CDR3, the DNA is TGCGCCAGCAGCCAAGATCAGGGCACCTACGAGCAGTACTTC.

The chain is built from TRBV19 and TRBJ2-2, with D hard to call. The CDR3 spans 14 residues. In germline, CDR1 is LNHDA, CDR2 SQIVND (reference sequence). V lost 7 bases and J lost 3, with 12 bases in between. In DNA, the CDR3 is TGTGCCAGTAAGGATGGAACCCACACCGGGGAGCTGTTTTTT. Amino acids: CASKDGTHTGELFF.

This sequence joins TRBV7-8 and TRBJ1-1; tentatively, D is TRBD1 (5 bases). Germline V gene data show CDR1 as SGHVS and CDR2 as FQNEAQ. The CDR3 consists of 15 residues. Trimming took off 5 bases at V and 1 base at J, with 14 bases between the two ends. CDR3 sequence reads: CASSPYTGTNTEAFF. CDR3 in DNA: TGTGCCAGCAGCCCATATACGGGGACGAACACTGAAGCTTTCTTT.

This clonotype was detected only a few times. This rearrangement joins TRBV20-1 to TRBJ2-1; TRBD1 or TRBD2 may be the D gene (5 bases each). Per germline, CDR1 DFQATT and CDR2 SNEGSKA (reference sequence). The CDR3 sequence is 12 residues long. V was clipped by 6 bases and J by 2 bases, with 8 bases between them. CDR3 DNA sequence: TGCAGTGCCGGGACCGCCTACAATGAGCAGTTCTTC. Translation: CSAGTAYNEQFF.

The chain couples TRBV7-9 to TRBJ2-3, with a weak D call TRBD2 (7 bases). CDR3 length: 18 amino acids. Germline V gene sequence: CDR1 SEHNR, CDR2 FQNEAQ (reference sequence). Trimming shortened V by 4 bases and J by 2 bases, and 22 bases separated the two germline ends. The CDR3 region is CASSSFTGPSGNTDTQYF. The CDR3 DNA sequence: TGTGCCAGCAGCTCATTCACAGGGCCTAGCGGAAACACAGATACGCAGTATTTT.

There are a few counts of this clonotype. The chain combines TRBV4-1 with TRBJ1-1, with 9 bases fitting TRBD1. This CDR3 comprises 18 residues. Germline assignment: CDR1 MGHRA and CDR2 YSYEKL. V lost 4 bases and J lost 0; bases outside the gene matches: 12. The CDR3 loop reads CASSPTDRGKFMNTEAFF. The CDR3 DNA reads TGCGCCAGCAGCCCTACCGACAGGGGGAAATTCATGAACACTGAAGCTTTCTTT.

This clonotype was seen at least ten times. The chain carries TRBV12-3 or TRBV12-4 and TRBJ2-5, with D possibly being TRBD2 (7 bases). CDR3 length: 15 amino acids. V was clipped by 3 bases and J by 5 bases, with 16 bases between them. CDR3 sequence (DNA): TGTGCCAGCAGTTTGGGGGGGCGCGACAGGGAGACCCAGTACTTC. This codes for CASSLGGRDRETQYF.

There are a few counts of this clonotype. This chain joins TRBV7-9 and TRBJ2-1, with TRBD1 matching 9 bases. CDR1 and CDR2 (germline): SEHNR, FQNEAQ (reference sequence). V gave up 1 base and J gave up 7 bases; unmatched junction bases: 5. The length of the CDR3 is 15 residues. This CDR3 reads CASSLVQGARNEQFF. The CDR3 coding sequence is TGTGCCAGCAGCTTAGTACAGGGGGCGCGTAATGAGCAGTTCTTC.

This sequence joins TRBV6-2 or TRBV6-3 and TRBJ2-1; 8 positions match TRBD2. Germline V lookup: CDR1 MNHEY, CDR2 SVGEGT. CDR3 length: 16 residues. V shed 2 bases, J shed 5 bases, and the junction held 8 bases outside the gene matches. The CDR3 sequence is CASSYPDYGRDNEQFF. In nucleotides, the CDR3 is TGTGCCAGCAGTTACCCGGACTACGGGAGGGACAATGAGCAGTTCTTC.